This T cell receptor beta chain was identified during a study of T cells after yellow fever vaccination. The wider study: Low-cell-number fractions underwent preparation using SMART-Seq v4 Ultra Low Input.

This CDR3 region has 12 residues. Germline V gene lookup returns CDR1 LNHDA and CDR2 SQIVND (reference sequence). Trimming removed 5 bases from V and 3 bases from J, with 8 bases in between. This clonotype was observed many times. Its antigen is unknown. TCRdb independently ran MiXCR on the 5' RACE reads; one entry per CDR3 protein. The data hold around 150,000 distinct CDR3 sequences, with almost 7% observed a single time. The study, taken as a whole, reports: Weaker in magnitude, the secondary response showed a faster peak on day 5 versus 15. Re-detected after boosting: most primary clones, around 97% of CD4 and less than 90% of CD8.

The starting material was CD4+ T cells sorted from PBMCs, obtained 5 to 6 days after the first yellow fever vaccination. The source is a man between 18 and 29 years old who received the YFV17D yellow fever vaccine. The chain couples TRBV19 to TRBJ2-7; weak D call: TRBD2 (6 bases). The CDR3: CASSSGSYEQYF. The CDR3 DNA is TGTGCCAGTAGTTCCGGGAGCTACGAGCAGTACTTC.